The next 18 T cell receptor beta chains were all read from a single sample in a study of T cell repertoires in cytomegalovirus infection. TCRdb fed the reads into MiXCR, producing one record per CDR3 protein. This repertoire shows under 250,000 distinct CDR3 sequences, 10% to 15% found once; its top ten account for 1.5% to 2%. Sequenced material: PBMCs. Source of these receptors: a human donor in good health (CMV status not recorded). Some clones in this sample may be carry-over from other donors' samples.

This clonotype appeared many times. The genes are TRBV7-9 and TRBJ1-5; no clear D gene. The CDR3 has 14 amino acids. Trimming removed 5 bases at V and 4 bases at J, with 12 bases between. CDR1 and CDR2 (germline): SEHNR, FQNEAQ (reference sequence). CDR3 region: CASSPIAGNQPQHF. The CDR3 bases are TGTGCCAGCAGCCCCATCGCGGGGAATCAGCCCCAGCATTTT.

Ten or more counts support this clonotype. This chain joins TRBV6-1 and TRBJ1-5; D is perhaps TRBD1 (6 bases). This CDR3 is built from 14 residues. The germline gives CDR1 MNHNS, CDR2 SASEGT. V lost 7 bases, J lost 3 bases, and 13 bases lay in between. The CDR3 DNA follows: TGTGCCAGCAAGGGGGAAGGGGACAATCAGCCCCAGCATTTT. Its protein product is CASKGEGDNQPQHF.

The sample holds a few counts of this clonotype. The genes are TRBV19 and TRBJ2-5; D might be TRBD2 (6 bases). Trimming shortened V by 4 bases and J by 5 bases, and 14 bases separated the two germline ends. The CDR3 contains 14 residues. Per germline, CDR1 LNHDA and CDR2 SQIVND (reference sequence). Here the CDR3 reads CASSTVGRSETQYF. The CDR3, as DNA: TGTGCCAGTAGTACTGTCGGGAGATCGGAGACCCAGTACTTC. The whole variable domain, filled in from reference TRBV19 and TRBJ2-5, reads DGGITQSPKYLFRKEGQNVTLSCEQNLNHDAMYWYRQDPGQGLRLIYYSQIVNDFQKGDIAEGYSVSREKKESFPLTVTSAQKNPTAFYLCASSTVGRSETQYFGPGTRLLVL.

A remark on this clonotype: No conserved phenylalanine or tryptophan ends this CDR3, so it is likely a read error. The chain carries TRBV28 and TRBJ1-1; D unresolved. The germline V gene encodes CDR1 MDHEN and CDR2 SYDVKM. V was clipped by 3 bases and J by 3 bases, with 11 bases between them. The CDR3 is 14 amino acids. CDR3 amino acids: CASSFGPRYTEAFL. CDR3 sequence (DNA): TGTGCCAGCAGTTTTGGACCGAGGTACACTGAAGCTTTCCTT.

The chain links TRBV20-1 to TRBJ2-3, with TRBD2 as a possible D gene (5 bases). CDR3 size: 12 residues. Germline assignment: CDR1 DFQATT and CDR2 SNEGSKA (reference sequence). Trimming removed 3 bases from V and 1 base from J, with 5 bases in between. CDR3 in DNA: TGCAGTGCTAGCGGGGGCACAGATACGCAGTATTTT. Protein sequence: CSASGGTDTQYF.

This clonotype was counted at least ten times. The chain employs TRBV7-9 and TRBJ2-1, with 10 bases aligning to TRBD2. V lost 4 bases and J lost 4; bases outside the gene matches: 4. CDR1 and CDR2 from the germline V gene are SEHNR and FQNEAQ (reference sequence). This CDR3 is built from 15 residues. CDR3 sequence reads: CASSSRLAGYNEQFF. In DNA, the CDR3 is TGTGCCAGCAGCTCCCGACTAGCGGGTTACAATGAGCAGTTCTTC.

In its sample, this clonotype was seen many times. The CDR3 DNA reads TGTGCCAGCAGTGAGAGGGTCTATGGCTACACCTTC. This encodes CASSERVYGYTF. The V gene is TRBV6-1, the J gene TRBJ1-2; D is ambiguous. The CDR3 consists of 12 residues. The V gene's germline CDR1 is MNHNS and CDR2 SASEGT. V was shortened by 3 bases and J by 4 bases, with 6 bases between the two germline ends.

This clonotype was found many times. The chain has TRBV7-2 and TRBJ1-1; 8 bases agree with TRBD1. J lost 1 base, V lost 1 base, and 8 bases had no gene match. The CDR3 consists of 17 residues. Germline V gene lookup returns CDR1 SGHTA and CDR2 FQGNSA. CDR3 sequence reads: CASSLVGTGGRNTEAFF. The CDR3, as DNA: TGTGCCAGCAGCTTAGTGGGGACAGGAGGACGGAACACTGAAGCTTTCTTT.

Many counts were recorded for this clonotype. The chain is built from TRBV27 and TRBJ2-5; D gene unclear. Germline V gene data show CDR1 as MNHEY and CDR2 as SMNVEV (reference sequence). Trimming took off 5 bases at V and 4 bases at J, with 17 bases between the two ends. This CDR3 comprises 15 residues. The CDR3 is CASSKDREQIETQYF. The CDR3 DNA is TGTGCCAGCAGTAAGGATAGAGAACAGATAGAGACCCAGTACTTC.

This clonotype was seen repeatedly, ten times or more. The chain couples TRBV7-2 to TRBJ2-7; tentatively, D is TRBD1 (5 bases). The germline CDR1 and CDR2 sequences are SGHTA and FQGNSA. The CDR3 covers 14 residues. V was trimmed by 2 bases and J by 3 bases, leaving 11 bases between them. CDR3 protein: CASSLKGQYYEQYF. Written as DNA, the CDR3 is TGTGCCAGCAGCTTAAAGGGGCAGTACTACGAGCAGTACTTC.

This clonotype was seen a few times. This chain joins TRBV6-2 or TRBV6-3 and TRBJ2-2; tentatively, D is TRBD1 (6 bases). Trimming pared 6 bases from V and 6 bases from J, leaving 17 bases between. This CDR3 has 15 residues. The germline V gene has CDR1 MNHEY and CDR2 SVGEGT. The chain's CDR3 is CASSLSPQGSGELFF. The CDR3 nucleotides read TGTGCCAGCAGCTTGTCACCGCAGGGGTCCGGGGAGCTGTTTTTT.

This clonotype appeared many times. V and J are TRBV27 and TRBJ2-3, with D hard to call. This CDR3 spans 10 amino acids. V gave up 7 bases and J gave up 6 bases, with 5 bases separating them. Germline assignment: CDR1 MNHEY and CDR2 SMNVEV (reference sequence). CDR3 sequence (DNA): TGTGCCAGCATGGGGGATACGCAGTATTTT. Protein product: CASMGDTQYF.

A few counts support this clonotype. The gene calls are TRBV7-2 and TRBJ2-7; 12 nucleotides match TRBD2. This CDR3 is built from 16 residues. Germline V gene data show CDR1 as SGHTA and CDR2 as FQGNSA. Trimming removed 4 bases from V and 5 bases from J; junction bases left unmatched: 9. CDR3 in amino acids: CASSSPPGLAGNEQYF. CDR3 in DNA: TGTGCCAGCAGCTCTCCCCCAGGACTAGCGGGGAACGAGCAGTACTTC.

This clonotype appeared many times. This chain's CDR3 is CASSIGSVEAFF. The CDR3, as DNA: TGTGCCAGCAGTATCGGTTCAGTTGAAGCTTTCTTT. V gene TRBV28 combines with J gene TRBJ1-1; D unresolved. This CDR3 spans 12 amino acids. With 5 bases removed from V and 7 bases from J, the gap between germline ends came to 11 bases. Looked up from germline, CDR1 is MDHEN and CDR2 is SYDVKM.

This clonotype was detected a few times. J is TRBJ2-1 and V is TRBV6-5; D may be TRBD1 (6 bases). The germline V gene has CDR1 MNHEY and CDR2 SVGAGI. The CDR3 totals 11 residues. The germline V and J ends were trimmed by 7 bases and 14 bases, with 15 bases remaining between them. The chain's CDR3 is CASKMGHPEFF. In DNA form, the CDR3 reads TGTGCCAGCAAAATGGGACACCCGGAGTTCTTC.

This clonotype was seen a few times. J is TRBJ2-1 and V is TRBV4-3; 12 bases are shared with TRBD2. This CDR3 is built from 15 residues. Germline CDR1 and CDR2: LGHNA and YSLEER. With V trimmed by 2 bases and J by 9 bases, 5 bases remained unmatched. DNA of the CDR3: TGCGCCAGCAGCCAATGGCTAGCGGGAGGGGGTGAGCAGTTCTTC. As protein: CASSQWLAGGGEQFF.

In this sample, this clonotype turned up many times. V gene TRBV27 combines with J gene TRBJ2-2, with TRBD1 matching over 9 bases. Germline CDR1 reads MNHEY; CDR2 reads SMNVEV (reference sequence). The CDR3 loop spans 16 amino acids. The trim removed 6 bases at V and 1 base at J, leaving 6 bases unmatched. CDR3 nucleotide sequence: TGTGCCAGCAGACTACAGGGGGCTTGGAACACCGGGGAGCTGTTTTTT. Its translation: CASRLQGAWNTGELFF.

Only a few counts were recorded for this clonotype. The V and J genes are TRBV2 and TRBJ2-3, with D hard to call. CDR3 length: 16 amino acids. CDR1 is SNHLY, CDR2 FYNNEI, per germline. V gave up 7 bases and J gave up 0 bases, with 17 bases separating them. CDR3 amino acids: CASTSYAAFSTDTQYF. The CDR3 nucleotides read TGTGCCAGCACCTCCTACGCGGCTTTCAGCACAGATACGCAGTATTTT.